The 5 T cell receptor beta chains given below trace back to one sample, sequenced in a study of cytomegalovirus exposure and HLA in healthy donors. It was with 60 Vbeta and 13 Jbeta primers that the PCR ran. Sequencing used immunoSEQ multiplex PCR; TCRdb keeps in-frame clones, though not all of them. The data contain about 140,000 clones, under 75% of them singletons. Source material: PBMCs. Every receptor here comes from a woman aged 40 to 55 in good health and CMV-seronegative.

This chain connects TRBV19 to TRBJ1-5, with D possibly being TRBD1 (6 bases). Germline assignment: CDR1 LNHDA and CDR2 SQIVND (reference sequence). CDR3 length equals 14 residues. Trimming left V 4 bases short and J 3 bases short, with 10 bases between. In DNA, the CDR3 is TGTGCCAGTAGTAACGGACAGTTCAATCAGCCCCAGCATTTT. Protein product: CASSNGQFNQPQHF.

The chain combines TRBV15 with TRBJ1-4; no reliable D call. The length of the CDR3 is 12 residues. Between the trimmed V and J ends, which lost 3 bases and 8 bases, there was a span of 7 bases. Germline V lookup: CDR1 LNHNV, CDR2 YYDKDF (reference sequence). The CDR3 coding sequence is TGTGCCACCAGCAGCGGAGGGGAAAAACTGTTTTTT. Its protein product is CATSSGGEKLFF.

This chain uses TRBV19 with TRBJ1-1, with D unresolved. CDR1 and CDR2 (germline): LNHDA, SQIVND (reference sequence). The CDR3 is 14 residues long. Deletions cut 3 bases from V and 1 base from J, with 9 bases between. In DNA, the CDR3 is TGTGCCAGTAGTATCAACTTTGCGAACACTGAAGCTTTCTTT. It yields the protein CASSINFANTEAFF.

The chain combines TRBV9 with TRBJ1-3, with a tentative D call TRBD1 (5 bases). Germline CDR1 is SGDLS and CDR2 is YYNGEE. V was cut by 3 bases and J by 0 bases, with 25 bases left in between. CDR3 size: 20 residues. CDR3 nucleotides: TGTGCCAGCAGCGACCAGCAGGGTTTTACAAACCTTCGCTCTGGAAACACCATATATTTT. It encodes CASSDQQGFTNLRSGNTIYF.

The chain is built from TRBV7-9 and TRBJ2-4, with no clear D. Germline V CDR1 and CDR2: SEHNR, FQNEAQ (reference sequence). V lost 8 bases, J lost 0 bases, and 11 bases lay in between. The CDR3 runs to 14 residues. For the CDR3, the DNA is TGTGCCAGCCGTTCAACGGGAGCCAAAAACATTCAGTACTTC. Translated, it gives CASRSTGAKNIQYF.